Listed below are T cell receptor beta chains from one sample, sequenced in a study of PD-1 blockade in classical Hodgkin lymphoma. TCRdb keeps only in-frame clones here, not all; method: immunoSEQ multiplex PCR. Among some 96,000 clones, 85% to 95% were seen once, and the ten largest hold roughly 1.9%. This sample comprised peripheral blood mononuclear cells (PBMCs), obtained before the fourth cycle of nivolumab. The origin of the receptors is a human donor with classical Hodgkin lymphoma. CDR3s include the opening cysteine and the closing phenylalanine or tryptophan. A D gene is named only where the DNA matches it firmly. Some rows mark clone size as missing; the rest say once, few, many or name a class of expanded clone.

j_gene	v_gene	d_gene	abundance	CDR3nt	CDR3aa
TRBJ2-7	TRBV11-3	TRBD2	.	TGTGCCAGCAGCTACTCTTCTAGCGGGTACGAGCAGTACTTC	CASSYSSSGYEQYF
TRBJ2-1	TRBV15	.	.	TGTGCCACCAGCAGAGAGCTAGGCCCTTACAATGAGCAGTTCTTC	CATSRELGPYNEQFF
TRBJ2-5	TRBV6-4	.	.	TGTGCCAGCAGTGGCGGGACAGTTCAAGAGACCCAGTACTTC	CASSGGTVQETQYF
TRBJ2-1	TRBV7-6	.	once	TGTGCCAGCAGCGCCCCCCAAAAATCCTCCTACAATGAGCAGTTCTTC	CASSAPQKSSYNEQFF
TRBJ1-5	TRBV5-1	.	few	TGCGCCAGCAGCTTGCTGGAGAATCAGCCCCAGCATTTT	CASSLLENQPQHF
TRBJ2-3	TRBV5-1	.	.	TGCGCCAGCACCTCAACGGGAGTCGGGGCAGATACGCAGTATTTT	CASTSTGVGADTQYF
TRBJ1-2	TRBV30	.	.	TGTGCCTGGGGTATCAACTATGGCTACACCTTC	CAWGINYGYTF
TRBJ2-7	TRBV7-2	TRBD1	.	TGTGCCAGCGGGACAGTCAACTCCTACGAGCAGTACTTC	CASGTVNSYEQYF
TRBJ1-5	TRBV6-4	TRBD1	.	TGTGCCAGCAGCCGGACAGGGGGCTACAATCAGCCCCAGCATTTT	CASSRTGGYNQPQHF
TRBJ2-7	TRBV7-9	TRBD2	.	TGTGCCAGCAGCTTTAGGAGGGGACTAGCGTCGTACGAGCAGTACTTC	CASSFRRGLASYEQYF
TRBJ2-7	TRBV19	.	.	TGTGCCAGTAAAAATACCGGGAGCTCCTACGAGCAGTACTTC	CASKNTGSSYEQYF
TRBJ2-2	TRBV15	TRBD1	.	TGTGCCACCAGCAGAGGACAGGGGAGTAGGGAGCTGTTTTTT	CATSRGQGSRELFF
TRBJ1-5	TRBV2	TRBD1	.	TGTGCCAGCAGTGGACAGGGGTTTCAGCCCCAGCATTTT	CASSGQGFQPQHF
TRBJ2-7	TRBV9	TRBD1	.	TGTGCCAGCAGCGTAGCAGGGGGAGATAGGAACGAGCAGTACTTC	CASSVAGGDRNEQYF
TRBJ1-1	TRBV11-3	.	.	TGTGCCAGCAGCTCCAGTCCCCGCACTGAAGCTTTCTTT	CASSSSPRTEAFF
TRBJ2-1	TRBV14	.	.	TGTGCCAGCAGCCAGGTGGAGGGTCGCGATGAGCAGTTCTTC	CASSQVEGRDEQFF
TRBJ2-1	TRBV7-9	.	.	TGTGCCAGCAGCTTAATAGGACGAGCGGCCAATGAGCAGTTCTTC	CASSLIGRAANEQFF
TRBJ2-7	TRBV2	TRBD2	.	TGTGCCAGCGAAAAAGCGGGAGGGACCTACGAGCAGTACTTC	CASEKAGGTYEQYF
TRBJ1-2	TRBV28	TRBD1	.	TGTGCCAGCAGGTCCCGGGACAGGGAGGATGGCTACACCTTC	CASRSRDREDGYTF
TRBJ1-4	TRBV2	.	.	TGTGCCAGCAACCGGATTACCGAAAAACTGTTTTTT	CASNRITEKLFF
TRBJ1-2	TRBV7-9	.	.	TGTGCCAGCACCCGGGGGGCGTCGGAAGGCTACACCTTC	CASTRGASEGYTF
TRBJ2-7	TRBV21-1	.	.	TGTGCCAGCAGCATCGGACAGGGGTTCAACGAGCAGTACTTC	CASSIGQGFNEQYF
TRBJ1-2	TRBV6-6	.	.	TGTGCCAGCAGCCCCGGACTTTCGGGCTACACCTTC	CASSPGLSGYTF
TRBJ2-7	TRBV9	.	.	TGTGCCAGCAGCCCCCCTCCCACCGGGACGGGCAACTCCTACGAGCAGTACTTC	CASSPPPTGTGNSYEQYF
TRBJ2-2	TRBV19	TRBD2	.	TGTGCCAGTAGAAGGGGAGGGACGAACACCGGGGAGCTGTTTTTT	CASRRGGTNTGELFF
TRBJ1-2	TRBV20-1	.	.	TGCAGTGCTAGCCGGGACGACGGCTACACCTTC	CSASRDDGYTF
TRBJ2-5	TRBV2	.	.	TGTGCCAGCAGTGAAGCGCTTCCCCTAACGGGAGAGACCCAGTACTTC	CASSEALPLTGETQYF
TRBJ1-5	TRBV28	.	.	TGTGCCAGGGGGGTGTGGGGGCCATCCCAGCATTTT	CARGVWGPSQHF
TRBJ2-5	TRBV5-6	.	few	TGTGCCAGCAGCTTCCTCAGGGAATTCGCACAAGAGACCCAGTACTTC	CASSFLREFAQETQYF
TRBJ2-7	TRBV5-1	.	.	TGCGCCAGCAGCGGGGGGACAGCGACCTCCTACGAGCAGTACTTC	CASSGGTATSYEQYF
TRBJ1-5	TRBV7-9	TRBD1	.	TGTGCCAGCAGCGGTCAGGGGGCGGCAAATCAGCCCCAGCATTTT	CASSGQGAANQPQHF
TRBJ1-1	TRBV20-1	.	.	TGCAGTGCCCCCACTAACACTGAAGCTTTCTTT	CSAPTNTEAFF
TRBJ1-6	TRBV27	.	once	TGTGCCAGCCCGGACGGAAATTCACCCCTCCACTTT	CASPDGNSPLHF
TRBJ2-7	TRBV30	TRBD2	.	TGTGCCTGGAGTCTCCCGGGAGGGTCAGTCAACGAGCAGTACTTC	CAWSLPGGSVNEQYF
TRBJ2-2	TRBV2	TRBD1	.	TGTGCCAGCAGATTGGGACAGGCGAACACCGGGGAGCTGTTTTTT	CASRLGQANTGELFF
TRBJ2-7	TRBV28	TRBD1	.	TGTGCCAGCAGGGGTCAGGGGGCCTACGAGCAGTACTTC	CASRGQGAYEQYF
TRBJ2-7	TRBV28	TRBD1	.	TGTGCCAGCAGTTCCGGGACAGAAAAATACGAGCAGTACTTC	CASSSGTEKYEQYF
TRBJ1-2	TRBV5-1	.	.	TGCGCCAGCAGCTCGGACGTAGGAGGTAACTATGGCTACACCTTC	CASSSDVGGNYGYTF
TRBJ2-3	TRBV29-1	.	.	TGCAGCGTCGACCGGGCAGATACGAAGTATTTT	CSVDRADTKYF
TRBJ2-1	TRBV19	.	.	TGTGCCAGTAGTGTGATGACTAGCTACAATGAGCAGTTCTTC	CASSVMTSYNEQFF
TRBJ2-1	TRBV7-7	.	.	TGTGCTAGCAGCTTAGGAGGTCTTCCCTACAATGAGCAGTTCTTC	CASSLGGLPYNEQFF
TRBJ2-5	TRBV28	TRBD2	.	TGTGCCAGCAGTTTAAATCCCCCTCTACTAGCGGGCCAAGAGACCCAGTACTTC	CASSLNPPLLAGQETQYF
TRBJ1-2	TRBV28	TRBD1	.	TGTGCCAGCAGTTTAAACAGGGGGATGAGTGGCTACACCTTC	CASSLNRGMSGYTF
TRBJ1-1	TRBV5-5	.	.	TGTGCCAGCAGCTTGGGGGATACAGGGTTAACTTTCTTT	CASSLGDTGLTFF
TRBJ1-2	TRBV29-1	TRBD1	.	TGCAGCGTGCGGACAGGGGGCGGCTATGGCTACACCTTC	CSVRTGGGYGYTF
TRBJ1-6	TRBV14	.	.	TGTGCCAGCAGCCAGGGGGGGTGGAGCTCCTATAATTCACCCCTCCACTTT	CASSQGGWSSYNSPLHF
TRBJ2-2	TRBV27	.	.	TGTGCCAGCAGTAGGGCCGCCGGGGAGCTGTTTTTT	CASSRAAGELFF
TRBJ2-6	TRBV9	TRBD2	once	TGTGCCAGCAGCGTAGCCCGAGGGCTAGCGGGAGGGCCTGGGGCCAACGTCCTGACTTTC	CASSVARGLAGGPGANVLTF
TRBJ2-3	TRBV2	.	.	TGTGCCAGCACCCGGGACCGCCTGGGAGATACGCAGTATTTT	CASTRDRLGDTQYF
TRBJ1-2	TRBV5-1	.	.	TGCGCCAGCAGCTTGGTTGGGGATGGCTACACCTTC	CASSLVGDGYTF
TRBJ2-7	TRBV6-5	TRBD1	.	TGTGCCAGCAGCCGTTTGGGACAGGGACCCGAGCAGTACTTC	CASSRLGQGPEQYF
TRBJ1-1	TRBV28	.	.	TGTGCCAGCAGTCACAGACAAAACACTGAAGCTTTCTTT	CASSHRQNTEAFF
TRBJ2-1	TRBV7-9	.	.	TGTGCCAGCAGCGTGGACACGACCCCGTACAATGAGCAGTTCTTC	CASSVDTTPYNEQFF
TRBJ2-2	TRBV19	TRBD2	.	TGTGCCAGTAGTGCGCGCGGGAGGGGTACCGGGGAGCTGTTTTTT	CASSARGRGTGELFF
TRBJ2-3	TRBV23-1	TRBD1	.	TGCGCCAGCAGTCAATTCGGGACAGGCACAGATACGCAGTATTTT	CASSQFGTGTDTQYF